The text below deals with one T cell receptor beta chain. Generated by immunoSEQ multiplex PCR, the TCRdb table keeps only in-frame clones and is missing some. The sample holds about 16,000 clones; 60% to 80% are singletons and the top ten take under 3%. Germline CDR1 is SGHRS and CDR2 is YFSETQ. The CDR3 length is 17 residues. The V gene end was trimmed by 4 bases and the J gene end by 7 bases; junction bases not matched to a gene: 15. The data originate from a study of neoadjuvant anti-PD-1 for oral cavity cancer. The clonotype was recovered from a person between 35 and 79 years old with oral cavity squamous cell carcinoma. The source material was PBMCs, sampled before nivolumab (anti-PD-1) treatment. The gene calls are TRBV5-1 and TRBJ2-1, with TRBD2 matching 9 bases. CDR3 protein: CASSRDSAGGPRNEQFF. In DNA form, the CDR3 reads TGCGCCAGCAGCCGAGACTCGGCGGGAGGGCCAAGGAATGAGCAGTTCTTC.